Listed below are T cell receptor beta chains from one sample, sequenced in a study of blood T cell repertoires in COVID-19. Sequencing used immunoSEQ multiplex PCR; TCRdb keeps in-frame clones, though not all of them. Here the sample spans around 220,000 clones, around 90% being singletons. Sample: peripheral blood. These receptors originate from a young man with active or convalescent COVID-19. The CDR3 runs from the conserved cysteine through the conserved F or W. The order of the fields is V gene, clone size, D gene, J gene, CDR3 DNA, CDR3 protein. The D gene is left open where the match is weak. Some rows mark clone size as missing; the rest say once, few, many or name a class of expanded clone.

V: TRBV7-8
size: -
D: TRBD2
J: TRBJ2-5
DNA: TGTGCCAGCAGCTTAGCAGGGACTAGTAGGGAGACCCAGTACTTC
CDR3: CASSLAGTSRETQYF

V: TRBV27
size: -
D: -
J: TRBJ2-5
DNA: TGTGCCAGCAGACCCGGGACTTCCGGCGGGGAGACCCAGTACTTC
CDR3: CASRPGTSGGETQYF

V: TRBV24-1
size: once
D: TRBD2
J: TRBJ2-1
DNA: TGTGCCACCAGTGAACCCCTAGCGGGAGCCGACAATGAGCAGTTCTTC
CDR3: CATSEPLAGADNEQFF

V: TRBV28
size: -
D: TRBD1
J: TRBJ2-7
DNA: TGTGCCAGCAGTCCGGGCCTCAGGGGGCACGAGCAGTACTTC
CDR3: CASSPGLRGHEQYF

V: TRBV5-1
size: -
D: -
J: TRBJ2-1
DNA: TGCGCCAGCAGCTGGAGCTCCTACAATGAGCAGTTCTTC
CDR3: CASSWSSYNEQFF

V: TRBV28
size: -
D: -
J: TRBJ1-4
DNA: TGTGCCAGCAGTTTCTATGCAACTAATGAAAAACTGTTTTTT
CDR3: CASSFYATNEKLFF

V: TRBV7-2
size: -
D: -
J: TRBJ1-2
DNA: TGTGCCAGCGGGAGGCAGTCCTATGGCTACACCTTC
CDR3: CASGRQSYGYTF

V: TRBV29-1
size: few
D: -
J: TRBJ2-1
DNA: TGCAGCGTTGAAGTACAGGGAGGGACCTACAATGAGCAGTTCTTC
CDR3: CSVEVQGGTYNEQFF

V: TRBV6-2/TRBV6-3
size: -
D: TRBD1
J: TRBJ2-7
DNA: TGTGCCAGCAGTTCCCACAGGGGGCAGAGCTACGAGCAGTACTTC
CDR3: CASSSHRGQSYEQYF

V: TRBV24-1
size: -
D: -
J: TRBJ2-1
DNA: TGTGCCACCAGTGATCTGGACAGATATGAGCAGTTCTTC
CDR3: CATSDLDRYEQFF

V: TRBV19
size: -
D: TRBD1
J: TRBJ1-5
DNA: TGTGCCAGTAGTCGTACAGGGGGCGGGAGTCAGCCCCAGCATTTT
CDR3: CASSRTGGGSQPQHF

V: TRBV6-5
size: -
D: TRBD2
J: TRBJ2-1
DNA: TGTGCCAGCAGCGGACTAGCGGGAGGCGGGGAGCAGTTCTTC
CDR3: CASSGLAGGGEQFF

V: TRBV6-2/TRBV6-3
size: -
D: -
J: TRBJ2-1
DNA: TGTGCCAGCAGCTCAGATTATAATGAGCAGTTCTTC
CDR3: CASSSDYNEQFF

V: TRBV6-2/TRBV6-3
size: -
D: -
J: TRBJ1-2
DNA: TGTGCCAGCAGTTCCCGGACAGATGGCTACACCTTC
CDR3: CASSSRTDGYTF

V: TRBV27
size: -
D: -
J: TRBJ2-5
DNA: TGTGCCAGCAGCACATCTAGGAGTCTTGAGACCCAGTACTTC
CDR3: CASSTSRSLETQYF

V: TRBV29-1
size: -
D: -
J: TRBJ1-2
DNA: TGCAGCGTTGGAGGATTAGGACAGATTTCTAACTATGGCTACACCTTC
CDR3: CSVGGLGQISNYGYTF

V: TRBV5-6
size: -
D: TRBD2
J: TRBJ2-1
DNA: TGTGCCAGCAGCTTGAATTTTGTAGGACTAGCGGGCTACAATGAGCAGTTCTTC
CDR3: CASSLNFVGLAGYNEQFF

V: TRBV27
size: few
D: TRBD1
J: TRBJ1-1
DNA: TGTGCCAGCAGTAAACAGGGGGCGAGTTCTGAAGCTTTCTTT
CDR3: CASSKQGASSEAFF

V: TRBV18
size: -
D: -
J: TRBJ1-4
DNA: TGTGCCAGCCGAGTAGCGGTGGGTGAAAAACTGTTTTTT
CDR3: CASRVAVGEKLFF

V: TRBV5-4
size: -
D: -
J: TRBJ1-2
DNA: TGTGCCAGCAGCAGCACAGCTAACTATGGCTACACCTTC
CDR3: CASSSTANYGYTF

V: TRBV5-6
size: once
D: -
J: TRBJ1-1
DNA: TGTGCCAGCAGAGATCCAACCAGGACTGAAGCTTTCTTT
CDR3: CASRDPTRTEAFF

V: TRBV13
size: -
D: TRBD1
J: TRBJ1-2
DNA: TGTGCCAGCAGCTTTAAAGTCCGGGACAGGGGAAACTATGGCTACACCTTC
CDR3: CASSFKVRDRGNYGYTF

V: TRBV19
size: -
D: -
J: TRBJ1-1
DNA: TGTGCCAGTAGTATTCCGGGTTGGAGCACTGAAGCTTTCTTT
CDR3: CASSIPGWSTEAFF

V: TRBV6-5
size: -
D: -
J: TRBJ1-1
DNA: TGTGCCACCAGGATCGAGGGGCTGGGGGGCACTGAAGCTTTCTTT
CDR3: CATRIEGLGGTEAFF

V: TRBV5-1
size: -
D: -
J: TRBJ2-2
DNA: TGCGCCAGCAGCTCCAGGATGAACACCGGGGAGCTGTTTTTT
CDR3: CASSSRMNTGELFF

V: TRBV18
size: -
D: TRBD1
J: TRBJ1-5
DNA: TGTGCCAGCTCACGCACCGGGACAGCCAATCAGCCCCAGCATTTT
CDR3: CASSRTGTANQPQHF

V: TRBV28
size: -
D: -
J: TRBJ2-3
DNA: TGTGCCAGCAGTGACATAGCGGACCCGGACAACACAGATACGCAGTATTTT
CDR3: CASSDIADPDNTDTQYF

V: TRBV7-2
size: -
D: -
J: TRBJ1-1
DNA: TGTGCCAGCAGCTTGAGCTTCAGGGTTACTGAAGCTTTCTTT
CDR3: CASSLSFRVTEAFF

V: TRBV10-1
size: -
D: TRBD2
J: TRBJ2-3
DNA: TGCGCCAGCAGCAATGGACTAGCGGGAGGACCAGATACGCAGTATTTT
CDR3: CASSNGLAGGPDTQYF

V: TRBV2
size: -
D: TRBD1
J: TRBJ1-5
DNA: TGTGCCAGCGGAAATAGGGGGCTCATGATTAGCAATCAGCCCCAGCATTTT
CDR3: CASGNRGLMISNQPQHF

V: TRBV5-1
size: -
D: TRBD2
J: TRBJ2-3
DNA: TGCGCCAGCAGCTTGGGACTAGCGGGAGCGTCCGCTACGCAGTATTTT
CDR3: CASSLGLAGASATQYF